This entry lists 13 T cell receptor beta chains sequenced from one sample in a study of identical twins. Using its own MiXCR run on the 5' RACE reads, TCRdb lists one record per CDR3 protein. The sample has more than 1.5 million distinct CDR3 sequences, more than 30% seen once. The sequencing input was cord blood. These TCRs come from a newborn girl in good health.

The chain carries TRBV19 and TRBJ2-7; D call uncertain. Germline V gene sequence: CDR1 LNHDA, CDR2 SQIVND (reference sequence). With 2 bases removed from V and 0 bases from J, the gap between germline ends came to 8 bases. The CDR3 length is 14 residues. The CDR3 region is CASSISDGSYEQYF. The CDR3 nucleotides are TGTGCCAGTAGTATAAGTGACGGCTCCTACGAGCAGTACTTC.

A few counts support this clonotype. The J gene is TRBJ1-1, the V gene TRBV10-3; 7 bases map to TRBD1. The CDR3 has 13 amino acids. The junction had 2 bases not matched to a gene; V was cut back by 2 bases and J by 5 bases. CDR1 and CDR2 (germline): ENHRY, SYGVKD. CDR3 loop: CAISEDRVTEAFF. CDR3 sequence (DNA): TGTGCCATCAGTGAGGACAGGGTGACTGAAGCTTTCTTT.

This clonotype occurred a few times. J is TRBJ1-2 and V is TRBV28; TRBD1 might be the D (5 bases). This CDR3 comprises 15 residues. Germline V gives CDR1 MDHEN, CDR2 SYDVKM. Trimming left V 6 bases short and J 0 bases short, with 14 bases between. CDR3 nucleotides: TGTGCCAGCAGCACGCCAGGGCAAACTAACTATGGCTACACCTTC. It translates to CASSTPGQTNYGYTF.

The sample holds many counts of this clonotype. V gene TRBV6-6 combines with J gene TRBJ2-7, with D unclear. The germline V and J ends were trimmed by 4 bases and 1 base, with 17 bases remaining between them. The CDR3 runs 16 residues. Germline CDR1 MNHNY, CDR2 SVGAGI (reference sequence). DNA for the CDR3: TGTGCCAGCAGTTCCCTATGGGCGGAGCTTTCCTACGAGCAGTACTTC. Its protein product is CASSSLWAELSYEQYF.

Turning to this clonotype: The germline gene is not matched at one end of the junction; a read error may be the cause. V and J are TRBV4-2 and TRBJ1-2; the D is unclear. The germline V gene encodes CDR1 LGHNA and CDR2 YNFKEQ. CDR3 length: 13 residues. Here the CDR3 DNA reads TGTGCCAGCAGCCAAGGTCCTAACTATGACTACACCTTC. It specifies CASSQGPNYDYTF.

The rearrangement uses TRBV28 and TRBJ2-7; D assignment may be TRBD1 or TRBD2 (5 bases each). The DNA matches TRBJ2-5 better at its end, which makes the J call doubtful. Looked up from germline, CDR1 is MDHEN and CDR2 is SYDVKM. This CDR3 contains 14 residues. The CDR3 DNA reads TGTGCCAGCAGCTTAGAGAGAGGGGTAGAGACCCAGTACTTC. Translation gives CASSLERGVETQYF.

This clonotype was observed a few times. J is TRBJ2-1 and V is TRBV4-1; no clear D. Per germline, CDR1 MGHRA and CDR2 YSYEKL. V gave up 4 bases and J gave up 8 bases, with 9 bases separating them. The CDR3 sequence is 12 residues long. DNA of the CDR3: TGCGCCAGCAGCCCAATCGGCTATGAGCAGTTCTTC. Translating gives CASSPIGYEQFF.

This chain joins TRBV24-1 and TRBJ2-1; a possible D gene is TRBD2 (6 bases). Near its end, the DNA agrees better with TRBJ2-7, so the J call may be wrong. CDR3 length: 17 amino acids. Germline CDR1 and CDR2: KGHDR and SFDVKD. The CDR3 protein is CATSGVGGAYSYNEQYF. In DNA, the CDR3 is TGTGCCACCAGTGGTGTTGGAGGGGCCTATTCCTACAATGAGCAGTACTTC.

This rearrangement joins TRBV7-9 to TRBJ1-1, with a tentative D call TRBD1 (5 bases). Trimming pared 1 base from V and 5 bases from J, leaving 14 bases between. The CDR3 is made up of 15 amino acids. The germline gives CDR1 SEHNR, CDR2 FQNEAQ (reference sequence). The CDR3 sequence: CASSLDWGRGTEAFF. CDR3 DNA: TGTGCCAGCAGCTTAGATTGGGGACGCGGGACTGAAGCTTTCTTT.

The V call is TRBV6-6, the J call TRBJ1-1, with TRBD1 identical over 8 bases. Looked up from germline, CDR1 is MNHNY and CDR2 is SVGAGI (reference sequence). The CDR3 is 15 amino acids. The trim removed 2 bases at V and 1 base at J, leaving 3 bases unmatched. DNA for the CDR3: TGTGCCAGCAGTTACCCGCAGGGGGCGAACACTGAAGCTTTCTTT. Translating gives CASSYPQGANTEAFF.

The chain recombines TRBV20-1 with TRBJ1-5; TRBD1 agrees at 11 bases. Germline lookup yields CDR1 DFQATT and CDR2 SNEGSKA (reference sequence). J lost 5 bases, V lost 5 bases, and 2 bases had no gene match. There are 13 residues in the CDR3. CDR3 DNA: TGCAGTGCTGGGACAGGGGGATATCAGCCCCAGCATTTT. It yields the protein CSAGTGGYQPQHF.

This clonotype occurred many times. One junction end does not reproduce the germline sequence, and a read error may be involved. The chain has TRBV7-9 and TRBJ1-2; TRBD1 matches 7 bases. The CDR3 runs 15 residues. Germline V gene data show CDR1 as SEHNR and CDR2 as FQNEAQ (reference sequence). The CDR3 nucleotides are TGTGCCACCAGCTTCAGGGACAGTCATAACTATGGCTACACCTTC. Translation: CATSFRDSHNYGYTF.

Comments on this clonotype: At one end the junction does not follow the germline gene, possibly because of a read error. The chain links TRBV9 to TRBJ2-3; 8 bases are shared with TRBD2. The CDR3 spans 18 residues. CDR1 is SGDLS, CDR2 YYNGEE, per germline. DNA for the CDR3: TGTGCCAGCAGCGCGCTCCCCAGCGGGGGCACTAGCACAGATATGCAGTATTTT. It translates to CASSALPSGGTSTDMQYF.